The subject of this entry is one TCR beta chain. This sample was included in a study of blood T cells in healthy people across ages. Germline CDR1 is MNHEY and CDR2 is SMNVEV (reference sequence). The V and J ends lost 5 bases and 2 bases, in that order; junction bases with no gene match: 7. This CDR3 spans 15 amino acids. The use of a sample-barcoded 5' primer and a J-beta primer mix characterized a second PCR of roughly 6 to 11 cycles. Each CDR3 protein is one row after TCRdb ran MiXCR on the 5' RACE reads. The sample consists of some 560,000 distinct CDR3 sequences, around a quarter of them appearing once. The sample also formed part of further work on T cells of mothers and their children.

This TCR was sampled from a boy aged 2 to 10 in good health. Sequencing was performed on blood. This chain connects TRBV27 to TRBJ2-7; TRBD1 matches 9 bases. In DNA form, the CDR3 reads TGTGCCAGCAGTCTCCCGGGACAGGGACCCTACGAGCAGTACTTC. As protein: CASSLPGQGPYEQYF.